This entry lists 25 T cell receptor beta chains sequenced from one sample in a study of cytomegalovirus exposure and HLA in healthy donors. TCRdb's table, derived via immunoSEQ multiplex PCR, lists solely in-frame clones and lacks some. The profile shows 95,000 to 150,000 clones, roughly 94% of them singletons. Sequenced sample: PBMCs. Every receptor here comes from a woman between 18 and 30 years old in good health and CMV-seronegative.

The chain combines TRBV6-1 with TRBJ2-3; 9 nucleotides align to TRBD1. The germline V gene encodes CDR1 MNHNS and CDR2 SASEGT. V trimming: 7 bases; J trimming: 6 bases; junction bases outside the gene matches: 8. The CDR3 runs 14 residues. The CDR3 sequence is CASTIQGAGDTQYF. The DNA for the CDR3 is TGTGCCAGCACAATACAGGGGGCAGGGGATACGCAGTATTTT.

This chain uses TRBV7-9 with TRBJ1-5; D gene uncertain. The CDR3 loop spans 15 amino acids. Trimming cost V 5 bases and J 0 bases, with 11 bases left between them. Germline lookup yields CDR1 SEHNR and CDR2 FQNEAQ (reference sequence). The CDR3 sequence is CASSEGPYSNQPQHF. The CDR3 bases are TGTGCCAGCAGCGAGGGCCCTTATAGCAATCAGCCCCAGCATTTT.

The V gene is TRBV7-8, the J gene TRBJ1-2; 8 nucleotides align to TRBD1. The CDR3 sequence is 15 residues long. Looked up from germline, CDR1 is SGHVS and CDR2 is FQNEAQ. The trim removed 0 bases at V and 4 bases at J, leaving 4 bases unmatched. In DNA form, the CDR3 reads TGTGCCAGCAGCTTAGCGGGGGACAGGATCTATGGCTACACCTTC. It yields the protein CASSLAGDRIYGYTF. The full variable domain, rest sourced from reference TRBV7-8 and TRBJ1-2, is GAGVSQSPRYKVAKRGQDVALRCDPISGHVSLFWYQQALGQGPEFLTYFQNEAQLDKSGLPSDRFFAERPEGSVSTLKIQRTQQEDSAVYLCASSLAGDRIYGYTFGSGTRLTVV.

The chain has TRBV5-6 and TRBJ2-7; 7 positions agree with TRBD2. Germline V gives CDR1 SGHDT, CDR2 YYEEEE. CDR3 length equals 13 residues. J lost 5 bases, V lost 1 base, and 3 bases had no gene match. This CDR3 is CASSLWGGNEQYF. CDR3 DNA sequence: TGTGCCAGCAGCTTGTGGGGGGGAAACGAGCAGTACTTC.

This clone was detected once. This chain uses TRBV5-1 with TRBJ2-7, with a possible D match to TRBD1 (5 bases). CDR1 and CDR2 from the germline V gene are SGHRS and YFSETQ. Trimming pared 0 bases from V and 9 bases from J, leaving 13 bases between. The CDR3 covers 13 residues. The CDR3 region has the DNA TGCGCCAGCAGCTTGGAATCTAGTAGGGGGCAGTACTTC. Residues: CASSLESSRGQYF.

CDR3 bases: TGTGCCAGCAGCTTAGTTTCGACTAGCGGGTTGTCCTACGAGCAGTACTTC. Translated: CASSLVSTSGLSYEQYF. V gene TRBV7-6 combines with J gene TRBJ2-7; 10 bases agree with TRBD2. This CDR3 comprises 17 residues. Germline V lookup: CDR1 SGHVS, CDR2 FNYEAQ. Trimming cost V 1 base and J 1 base; bases outside gene matches: 7.

The chain uses TRBV19 and TRBJ2-2; 8 bases align to TRBD1. The V and J ends lost 6 bases and 7 bases, in that order; junction bases with no gene match: 7. This CDR3 comprises 14 residues. Looked up from germline, CDR1 is LNHDA and CDR2 is SQIVND (reference sequence). CDR3 region: CASRGQEAHGELFF. The CDR3 region has the DNA TGTGCCAGTAGGGGACAGGAGGCGCACGGGGAGCTGTTTTTT.

The rearrangement joins TRBV6-1 to TRBJ1-4, with D possibly TRBD1 on 5 matching bases. Between the trimmed V and J ends, which lost 6 bases and 0 bases, there was a span of 8 bases. Per the germline V gene, CDR1 is MNHNS and CDR2 is SASEGT. There are 14 residues in the CDR3. The CDR3 sequence is CASRGGTTNEKLFF. CDR3 DNA: TGTGCCAGCAGGGGGGGTACAACTAATGAAAAACTGTTTTTT.

The chain recombines TRBV5-1 with TRBJ2-5; 12 bases agree with TRBD1. Germline lookup yields CDR1 SGHRS and CDR2 YFSETQ. V shed 0 bases and J 5 bases; nucleotides not matched to a gene: 2. The CDR3 sequence is 15 residues long. CDR3 region: CASSLVGQGAETQYF. The CDR3 DNA sequence: TGCGCCAGCAGCTTGGTGGGACAGGGGGCGGAGACCCAGTACTTC.

The V call is TRBV7-9, the J call TRBJ2-1; 7 positions match TRBD2. Trimming at V came to 5 bases and at J to 7 bases, leaving 11 bases not matched to a gene. CDR1 and CDR2 from the germline V gene are SEHNR and FQNEAQ (reference sequence). The CDR3 loop spans 15 amino acids. The CDR3 here is CASSVRVREANEQFF. The CDR3 coding sequence is TGTGCCAGCAGCGTCCGGGTCCGGGAGGCGAATGAGCAGTTCTTC.

The chain couples TRBV18 to TRBJ2-3; 9 nucleotides align to TRBD2. CDR1 is KGHSH and CDR2 is LQKENI in the germline V gene. Losses at the gene ends were 4 bases for V and 4 bases for J; bases not matched to a gene: 3. The CDR3 has 14 amino acids. The CDR3 loop reads CASSLAGAADTQYF. The CDR3 region has the DNA TGTGCCAGCTCACTAGCGGGAGCGGCAGATACGCAGTATTTT.

The V call is TRBV5-1, the J call TRBJ2-5, with TRBD2 matching 12 bases. Looked up from germline, CDR1 is SGHRS and CDR2 is YFSETQ. J was trimmed by 6 bases and V by 0 bases; bases with no gene match: 6. The CDR3 totals 16 residues. CDR3 residues: CASSLGLAGERKTQYF. In DNA form, the CDR3 reads TGCGCCAGCAGCTTGGGACTAGCGGGAGAGCGGAAGACCCAGTACTTC. Full variable domain (remainder filled in from reference TRBV5-1 and TRBJ2-5): KAGVTQTPRYLIKTRGQQVTLSCSPISGHRSVSWYQQTPGQGLQFLFEYFSETQRNKGNFPGRFSGRQFSNSRSEMNVSTLELGDSALYLCASSLGLAGERKTQYFGPGTRLLVL.

The chain recombines TRBV5-1 with TRBJ2-2; 9 positions agree with TRBD2. Germline CDR1 SGHRS, CDR2 YFSETQ. The CDR3 length is 15 residues. V trimming: 4 bases; J trimming: 9 bases; junction bases outside the gene matches: 10. CDR3 DNA: TGCGCCAGCAGCCCGCGGGAGGGCCGAGACCGGGAGCTGTTTTTT. Encoded protein: CASSPREGRDRELFF.

The chain joins TRBV7-3 to TRBJ2-7; 9 nucleotides align to TRBD1. The J segment lost 7 bases and the V segment lost 5 bases, leaving 6 bases of the junction unmatched. Germline CDR1 and CDR2: SGHTA and FQGTGA. This CDR3 is 13 amino acids long. The CDR3 DNA reads TGTGCCAGCAGCGGGGACAGGGACGGAGAGCAGTACTTC. As protein: CASSGDRDGEQYF.

This clone was seen only once. The V and J genes are TRBV4-1 and TRBJ1-1, with D tentatively TRBD1 (5 bases). This CDR3 is 16 amino acids long. V lost 1 base, J lost 3 bases, and 15 bases lay in between. Germline values: CDR1 MGHRA, CDR2 YSYEKL. The DNA of the CDR3 is TGCGCCAGCAGCCAAGGAGTTCAGGGATGGGACACTGAAGCTTTCTTT. The encoded protein is CASSQGVQGWDTEAFF.

The rearrangement joins TRBV5-5 to TRBJ2-2; a weak D match, TRBD1 (5 bases). The V gene's germline CDR1 is SGHKS and CDR2 YYEKEE (reference sequence). CDR3 length: 15 amino acids. The V end was cut by 4 bases, the J end by 6 bases, with 16 bases between. The CDR3: CASSETVLGAGELFF. In DNA form, the CDR3 reads TGTGCCAGCAGCGAGACAGTTTTGGGCGCCGGGGAGCTGTTTTTT.

The chain carries TRBV10-3 and TRBJ1-5; D not resolved. The CDR3 has 13 residues. Germline V CDR1 and CDR2: ENHRY, SYGVKD. V gave up 6 bases and J gave up 6 bases, with 12 bases separating them. The CDR3 region is CAIRSASGQPQHF. CDR3 DNA: TGTGCCATCAGGTCTGCTTCGGGTCAGCCCCAGCATTTT.

The V and J genes are TRBV7-9 and TRBJ1-4, with TRBD1 identical over 7 bases. Trimming at V came to 10 bases and at J to 8 bases, leaving 10 bases not matched to a gene. In germline, CDR1 is SEHNR, CDR2 FQNEAQ (reference sequence). The CDR3 runs 13 residues. DNA of the CDR3: TGTGCCACGACGGACAGGACGGGGGAAAAACTGTTTTTT. Translated: CATTDRTGEKLFF.

The chain combines TRBV7-8 with TRBJ2-3; TRBD2 might be the D (5 bases). The CDR3 is made up of 15 amino acids. Germline V gives CDR1 SGHVS, CDR2 FQNEAQ. Trimming cost V 7 bases and J 9 bases, with 23 bases left between them. CDR3 residues: CASTDAGRVGSTQYF. The CDR3 nucleotides are TGTGCCAGCACCGATGCGGGTAGAGTGGGTAGCACGCAGTATTTT.

The rearrangement uses TRBV2 and TRBJ2-1; D may be TRBD2 (5 bases). Trimming left V 8 bases short and J 0 bases short, with 11 bases between. Germline CDR1 and CDR2: SNHLY and FYNNEI. CDR3 length equals 14 residues. As DNA, the CDR3 is TGTGCCAGCCAGTATACTAGCTCCTACAATGAGCAGTTCTTC. Protein: CASQYTSSYNEQFF.

CDR3 amino acids: CASSLVGASGRREQFF. CDR3 DNA: TGTGCCAGCAGTTTGGTCGGGGCTAGCGGGAGACGTGAGCAGTTCTTC. The rearrangement links TRBV27 to TRBJ2-1; 10 bases line up with TRBD2. V trimming: 3 bases; J trimming: 9 bases; junction bases outside the gene matches: 11. The CDR3 is 16 residues long. CDR1 MNHEY and CDR2 SMNVEV come from the germline V gene (reference sequence).

The chain joins TRBV28 to TRBJ2-1; 15 bases are a match to TRBD2. V lost 5 bases to trimming and J lost 4 bases; unmatched junction nucleotides: 6. The CDR3 length is 17 residues. Germline V gene data show CDR1 as MDHEN and CDR2 as SYDVKM. The CDR3, as DNA: TGTGCCAGCAGTACCTCGGGACTAGCGGGGGGTTACAATGAGCAGTTCTTC. It codes for CASSTSGLAGGYNEQFF.

V and J are TRBV18 and TRBJ2-1; TRBD1 aligns across 7 bases. Looked up from germline, CDR1 is KGHSH and CDR2 is LQKENI. This CDR3 comprises 15 residues. V trimming: 2 bases; J trimming: 8 bases; junction bases outside the gene matches: 9. The CDR3 region has the DNA TGTGCCAGCTCACCAGGCCAGGGGGTTTTCGATGAGCAGTTCTTC. Translating gives CASSPGQGVFDEQFF.

The chain combines TRBV7-9 with TRBJ2-7; D is possibly TRBD1 (5 bases). The germline gives CDR1 SEHNR, CDR2 FQNEAQ (reference sequence). The V end was cut by 5 bases, the J end by 2 bases, with 10 bases between. This CDR3 is 13 amino acids long. The chain's CDR3 is CASSPLRAYEQYF. As DNA, the CDR3 is TGTGCCAGCAGCCCCCTCAGGGCCTACGAGCAGTACTTC. Using reference TRBV7-9 and TRBJ2-7 for the parts outside the CDR3, the full variable domain is DTGVSQNPRHKITKRGQNVTFRCDPISEHNRLYWYRQTLGQGPEFLTYFQNEAQLEKSRLLSDRFSAERPKGSFSTLEIQRTEQGDSAMYLCASSPLRAYEQYFGPGTRLTVT.

The chain combines TRBV15 with TRBJ1-4, with D possibly being TRBD1 (6 bases). V gave up 6 bases and J gave up 6 bases, with 11 bases separating them. Germline V gene data show CDR1 as LNHNV and CDR2 as YYDKDF (reference sequence). The CDR3 loop spans 13 amino acids. The CDR3 is CATRWGQDEKLFF. Written as DNA, the CDR3 is TGTGCCACCAGGTGGGGGCAGGATGAAAAACTGTTTTTT.